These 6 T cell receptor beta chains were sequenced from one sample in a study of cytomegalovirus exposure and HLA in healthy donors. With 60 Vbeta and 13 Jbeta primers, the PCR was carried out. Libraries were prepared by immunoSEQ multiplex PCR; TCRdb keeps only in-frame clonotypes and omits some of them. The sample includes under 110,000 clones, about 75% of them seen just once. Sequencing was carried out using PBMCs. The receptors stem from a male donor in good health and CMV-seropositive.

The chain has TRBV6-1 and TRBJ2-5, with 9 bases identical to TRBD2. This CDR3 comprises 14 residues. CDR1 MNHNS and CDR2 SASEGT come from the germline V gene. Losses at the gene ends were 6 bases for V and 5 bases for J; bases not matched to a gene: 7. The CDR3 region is CASRSGLAVETQYF. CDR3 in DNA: TGTGCCAGCAGATCGGGACTAGCTGTGGAGACCCAGTACTTC.

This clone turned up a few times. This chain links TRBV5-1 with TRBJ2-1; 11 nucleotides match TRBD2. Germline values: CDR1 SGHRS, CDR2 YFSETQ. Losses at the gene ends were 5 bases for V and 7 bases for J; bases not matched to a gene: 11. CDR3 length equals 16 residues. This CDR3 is CASRPQLAGVMNEQFF. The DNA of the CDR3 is TGCGCCAGCAGGCCTCAACTAGCGGGGGTTATGAATGAGCAGTTCTTC.

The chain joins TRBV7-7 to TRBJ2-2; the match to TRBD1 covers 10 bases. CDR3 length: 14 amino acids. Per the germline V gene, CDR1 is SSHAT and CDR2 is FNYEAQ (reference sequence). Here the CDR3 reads CASGGQGVTGELFF. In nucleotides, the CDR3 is TGTGCTAGCGGCGGACAGGGGGTCACCGGGGAGCTGTTTTTT.

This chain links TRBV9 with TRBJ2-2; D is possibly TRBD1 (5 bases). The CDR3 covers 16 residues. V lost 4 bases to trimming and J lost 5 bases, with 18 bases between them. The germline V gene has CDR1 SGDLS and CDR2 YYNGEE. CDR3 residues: CASSPREGAPTGELFF. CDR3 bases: TGTGCCAGCAGCCCCAGGGAAGGGGCGCCGACCGGGGAGCTGTTTTTT.

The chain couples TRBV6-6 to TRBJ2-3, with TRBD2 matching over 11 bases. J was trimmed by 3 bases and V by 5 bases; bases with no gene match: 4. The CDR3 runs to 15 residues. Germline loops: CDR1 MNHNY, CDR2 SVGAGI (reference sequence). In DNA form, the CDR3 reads TGTGCCAGCAGTCGTACTAGCGGGAGTACAGATACGCAGTATTTT. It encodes CASSRTSGSTDTQYF.

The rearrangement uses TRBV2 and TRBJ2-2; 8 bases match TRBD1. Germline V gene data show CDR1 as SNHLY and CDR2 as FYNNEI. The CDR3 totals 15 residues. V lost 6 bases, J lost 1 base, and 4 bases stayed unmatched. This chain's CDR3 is CASSWDRQNTGELFF. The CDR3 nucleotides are TGTGCCAGCAGCTGGGACAGGCAGAACACCGGGGAGCTGTTTTTT.